This TCR beta chain stems from a study of blood T cell repertoires in COVID-19. As for the study in general: Acute-phase and convalescent COVID-19 samples originated in the United States, Italy and Spain. PBMCs, B-cell-depleted T cells, or T cells provided the cDNA or gDNA that made up the material.

As handled by the study authors: Amplification of reference gene primers was used by the study to estimate nucleated cell counts. TCRdb keeps only in-frame clones here, not all; method: immunoSEQ multiplex PCR. The V and J calls and the clone size are those of that table, but D and trimming were determined from the DNA. Counted here are fewer than 150,000 clones, approximately 78% occurring once; the ten biggest clones make up about 4.3%. V was clipped by 1 base and J by 4 bases, with 13 bases between them. In germline, CDR1 is LGHDT, CDR2 YNNKEL (reference sequence). The CDR3 runs 15 residues. The sample was peripheral blood. The J gene is TRBJ1-2, the V gene TRBV3-1 (or the pseudogene TRBV3-2), with D unresolved. This sequence originates from a woman older than 75 with acute or convalescent COVID-19. For the CDR3, the DNA is TGTGCCAGCAGCCAAGTCGGGGAAGGGCGCTATGGCTACACCTTC. This encodes CASSQVGEGRYGYTF.